This TCR beta chain was sequenced for a study of CD8+ T cells in alopecia areata. Overall study context: For the treated group, dosing was oral tofacitinib at 5 to 10 mg twice daily.

The length of the CDR3 is 13 residues. Germline CDR1 SQVTM, CDR2 ANQGSEA. Trimming left V 1 base short and J 4 bases short, with 7 bases between. Extraction of RNA preceded its reverse transcription into cDNA, which served as the sequencing template. Sequenced by immunoSEQ multiplex PCR; TCRdb stores in-frame clones only, minus some. The sample holds fewer than 350,000 clones, roughly 50% seen once. Findings of the study overall: Although TCR sharing was seen in mice, sharing across patients was less clear, possibly for HLA-related reasons. Uncertain still, given a single nonresponder, is whether baseline CD8+ expansion links to response.

Documented treatment: oral pan-JAK inhibitor, 5-10 mg twice daily. Specimens obtained from alopecia areata patients comprised lesional scalp punch biopsies and peripheral blood. This clone was seen only a few times. Its antigen is not identified. The chain is built from TRBV29-1 and TRBJ2-2, with D tentatively TRBD2 (5 bases). This receptor was taken from a human donor with alopecia areata. The specimen comprised CD4+ T cells sorted from blood, sampled at week 24, from a patient treated with tofacitinib. The CDR3 sequence is CSVEGGFTGELFF. For the CDR3, the DNA is TGCAGCGTTGAAGGCGGGTTCACCGGGGAGCTGTTTTTT.